The rows below give T cell receptor beta chains drawn from one sample of a study of blood T cells in healthy people across ages. In TCRdb, the 5' RACE reads were re-called with MiXCR into one record per CDR3 protein. The table includes about 1.7 million distinct CDR3 sequences, under 30% detected once. The sequencing input was blood. Receptors were obtained from a woman younger than 45 in good health. Each CDR3 is given with its conserved first and last residue. D genes are given only for firm matches. Size is omitted from some rows. Given values are once, few, many or a class for expanded clones.

d_call,v_call,clone_size,j_call,cdr3_aa,cdr3_nt
.,TRBV4-1,.,TRBJ2-6,CASSQGGRTSGANVLTF,TGCGCCAGCAGCCAGGGAGGTCGAACGTCTGGGGCCAACGTCCTGACTTTC
.,TRBV9,few,TRBJ2-1,CASETGPYNEQFF,TGTGCCAGCGAAACAGGGCCCTACAATGAGCAGTTCTTC
TRBD1,TRBV10-3,many,TRBJ2-5,CAISEPGQGAQETQYF,TGTGCCATCAGTGAGCCGGGACAGGGGGCGCAGGAGACCCAGTACTTC
TRBD2,TRBV29-1,many,TRBJ2-7,CSVEVAGGPYEQYF,TGCAGCGTTGAAGTAGCGGGAGGGCCCTACGAGCAGTACTTC
.,TRBV28,few,TRBJ2-5,CASSLWRGQQETQYF,TGTGCCAGCAGTTTATGGAGAGGACAGCAAGAGACCCAGTACTTC
TRBD1,TRBV3-1,.,TRBJ1-1,CASTDTGTGDTEAFF,TGTGCCAGCACCGATACGGGGACAGGGGACACTGAAGCTTTCTTT
TRBD2,TRBV12-3/TRBV12-4,once,TRBJ2-4,CASSPRTSGIYLAKNIQYF,TGTGCCAGCAGTCCCCGGACTAGCGGGATCTATTTAGCCAAAAACATTCAGTACTTC
TRBD1,TRBV6-2/TRBV6-3,.,TRBJ2-4,CASRGSPGQGGGRSYNEQYF,TGTGCCAGCAGGGGAAGTCCGGGACAGGGTGGAGGAAGGTCCTACAATGAGCAGTACTTC
TRBD2,TRBV18,.,TRBJ2-7,CASSPRTSGNSYGQYF,TGTGCCAGCTCACCACGGACTAGCGGGAACTCCTACGGGCAGTACTTC
TRBD2,TRBV15,.,TRBJ2-4,CATSRLAGGLHNEQYF,TGTGCCACCAGCAGACTAGCGGGGGGGCTACACAATGAGCAGTACTTC
TRBD2,TRBV20-1,.,TRBJ2-5,CSARDPREGTRETQYF,TGCAGTGCTAGAGATCCCCGGGAGGGTACTCGAGAGACCCAGTACTTC
.,TRBV5-1,.,TRBJ2-7,CASSLGGSRLEQYF,TGCGCCAGCAGCTTGGGAGGATCTCGGCTCGAGCAGTACTTC
.,TRBV5-1,.,TRBJ2-5,CASSPPGEGQETQYF,TGCGCCAGCAGCCCCCCTGGAGAGGGTCAAGAGACCCAGTACTTC
.,TRBV10-1,.,TRBJ2-1,CASSEGGGAEKNERFF,TGCGCCAGCAGTGAGGGCGGCGGGGCAGAAAAAAATGAGCGGTTCTTC
.,TRBV5-1,.,TRBJ2-5,CASSSGLPQETQYF,TGCGCCAGCAGCTCGGGACTCCCCCAAGAGACCCAGTACTTC
.,TRBV5-1,.,TRBJ2-5,CASSPADSAETQYF,TGCGCCAGCAGCCCCGCGGATAGCGCAGAGACCCAGTACTTC
.,TRBV29-1,many,TRBJ2-7,CSYPRDIYYEQYF,TGCAGCTACCCGCGAGACATTTACTACGAGCAGTACTTC
.,TRBV3-1,.,TRBJ2-7,CASSQGGVRNNEQYF,TGTGCCAGCTCACAGGGAGGGGTTAGAAACAATGAGCAGTACTTC
TRBD2,TRBV28,many,TRBJ2-5,CASSSPRGGRETQYF,TGTGCCAGCAGTTCACCCCGGGGGGGCCGAGAGACCCAGTACTTC
.,TRBV4-3,.,TRBJ2-3,CASSQDRGGGTDTQYF,TGCGCCAGCAGCCAAGATCGCGGAGGGGGGACAGATACGCAGTATTTT
.,TRBV7-6,.,TRBJ1-1,CASGGPANTEAFF,TGTGCCAGCGGGGGCCCGGCGAACACTGAAGCTTTCTTT
.,TRBV4-2,many,TRBJ2-7,CASSQGLDFSYEQYF,TGTGCCAGCAGCCAAGGGCTGGACTTTTCCTACGAGCAGTACTTC
TRBD2,TRBV4-1,.,TRBJ2-3,CASSQSFREGQSDTQYF,TGCGCCAGCAGCCAATCGTTCCGGGAGGGCCAATCTGATACGCAGTATTTT
.,TRBV12-3/TRBV12-4,.,TRBJ2-1,CASTPGWGLSYNEQFF,TGTGCCAGCACCCCGGGCTGGGGTTTATCCTACAATGAGCAGTTCTTC
TRBD1,TRBV7-2,many,TRBJ2-5,CASSLWTGGKETQYF,TGTGCCAGCAGCTTATGGACAGGGGGCAAGGAGACCCAGTACTTC
.,TRBV24-1,many,TRBJ2-1,CATSEVSGGGDSYNEQFF,TGTGCCACCAGTGAGGTCTCGGGTGGCGGGGACTCCTACAATGAGCAGTTCTTC
TRBD2,TRBV27,.,TRBJ2-2,CASRRTSGSQGTGELFF,TGTGCCAGCAGGAGGACTAGCGGGAGTCAAGGCACCGGGGAGCTGTTTTTT
TRBD1,TRBV28,.,TRBJ1-5,CASSSGDRKQPQHF,TGTGCCAGCAGCTCGGGGGACAGAAAACAGCCCCAGCATTTT
TRBD2,TRBV7-2,few,TRBJ2-7,CASSLGNGLVYEQYF,TGTGCCAGCAGCTTAGGGAACGGACTAGTCTACGAGCAGTACTTC